This TCR beta chain was identified in a study of PD-1 blockade in classical Hodgkin lymphoma. The wider study: Patients were given intravenous nivolumab, 3 mg/kg, every 2 weeks. General observations from the study: Baseline diversity in complete responders resembled that of newly diagnosed patients.

Generated by immunoSEQ multiplex PCR, the TCRdb table keeps only in-frame clones and is missing some. The data hold tens of thousands of clones, with 80% to 90% observed a single time. From germline, CDR1 is SGHTS and CDR2 YDEGEE. The CDR3 has 14 residues. Trimming at V came to 7 bases and at J to 5 bases, leaving 9 bases not matched to a gene. A note on this clone: The antigen remains undetermined.

Brentuximab vedotin exposure varied, and every patient relapsed after autologous stem cell transplantation. This chain links TRBV5-8 with TRBJ2-7; 10 bases match TRBD2. The sample consisted of peripheral blood mononuclear cells (PBMCs), taken before the second cycle of nivolumab. The receptor's source is a human donor with classical Hodgkin lymphoma. The CDR3 is CASLGASGSNEQYF. In DNA form, the CDR3 reads TGTGCCAGCTTAGGCGCTAGCGGGAGTAACGAGCAGTACTTC.